The 29 T cell receptor beta chains in this list originate from one sample, sequenced in a study of T cells after yellow fever vaccination (dated 2019 in TCRdb). The sample's treatment or condition label, decoded: live attenuated yellow fever vaccine strain. The method behind the library was 5' RACE. Data came from an Illumina NovaSeq 6000. The public reads were reanalyzed by TCRdb: fastp trimming at Q25, MiXCR alignment, in-frame beta chains only. Each CDR3 protein appears once, grouped with its most common genes and DNA. Within this sample are hundreds of thousands of distinct CDR3 sequences, with around 4.9% of them counted one time only. The ten largest clones capture 3% to 4% of the sample. Here the sequenced sample was CD4+ T cells sorted from PBMCs, taken on the day of the yellow fever booster vaccination. The receptors were gathered from a man aged 18 to 30 who received the YFV17D yellow fever vaccine.

The chain carries TRBV4-2 and TRBJ2-1; possibly TRBD1 for D (5 bases). The germline V gene has CDR1 LGHNA and CDR2 YNFKEQ. This CDR3 has 13 residues. V gave up 1 base and J gave up 9 bases, with 10 bases separating them. CDR3 DNA sequence: TGTGCCAGCAGCCAAGTGGGGCAACCTGAGCAGTTCTTC. Translating it yields CASSQVGQPEQFF.

There are a few counts of this clonotype. This chain joins TRBV6-5 and TRBJ1-2; 11 nucleotides align to TRBD1. Germline values: CDR1 MNHEY, CDR2 SVGAGI. V trimming: 5 bases; J trimming: 4 bases; junction bases outside the gene matches: 6. There are 15 residues in the CDR3. CDR3 nucleotide sequence: TGTGCCAGCAGTCTATATGGGACAGGGGGCTATGGCTACACCTTC. This translates into CASSLYGTGGYGYTF.

This clonotype has a count of ten or more. The rearrangement joins TRBV7-2 to TRBJ1-2; D remains ambiguous. The CDR3 contains 12 residues. Germline V CDR1 and CDR2: SGHTA, FQGNSA. Trimming removed 3 bases at V and 4 bases at J, with 6 bases between. The CDR3 DNA follows: TGTGCCAGCAGCTTGTCCGGCTATGGCTACACCTTC. Its translation is CASSLSGYGYTF.

The chain is built from TRBV20-1 and TRBJ1-5, with D hard to call. V was cut by 0 bases and J by 0 bases, with 9 bases left in between. This CDR3 is built from 15 residues. The germline CDR1 and CDR2 sequences are DFQATT and SNEGSKA (reference sequence). CDR3 DNA: TGCAGTGCTAGAGATCCAGTGTCTAGCAATCAGCCCCAGCATTTT. This codes for CSARDPVSSNQPQHF.

The chain links TRBV7-9 to TRBJ2-7; possibly TRBD1 or TRBD2 for D (6 bases each). Looked up from germline, CDR1 is SEHNR and CDR2 is FQNEAQ (reference sequence). This CDR3 region has 14 residues. The V end lost 5 bases, the J end lost 7 bases, and 18 bases lay between the germline ends. CDR3 in amino acids: CASSASRGAWEQYF. CDR3 nucleotides: TGTGCCAGCAGCGCCTCGAGGGGGGCTTGGGAGCAGTACTTC.

The chain is built from TRBV19 and TRBJ1-5; D is unclear. The CDR3 has 13 residues. Deletions cut 1 base from V and 5 bases from J, with 6 bases between. The germline gives CDR1 LNHDA, CDR2 SQIVND (reference sequence). CDR3 loop: CASSIAGDQPQHF. CDR3 DNA sequence: TGTGCCAGTAGTATAGCTGGGGATCAGCCCCAGCATTTT.

A few counts support this clonotype. The CDR3 nucleotides read TGTGCCAGCAGCCAAGGGCGAGGCTCTGGAAACACCATATATTTT. This encodes CASSQGRGSGNTIYF. The chain couples TRBV4-2 to TRBJ1-3; no clear D. The germline V gene has CDR1 LGHNA and CDR2 YNFKEQ. Trimming shortened V by 1 base and J by 0 bases, and 7 bases separated the two germline ends. The CDR3 contains 15 residues.

The chain uses TRBV5-6 and TRBJ2-1, with D unresolved. Trimming stripped 0 bases from V and 0 bases from J, with 10 bases between. The CDR3 spans 16 residues. The V gene's germline CDR1 is SGHDT and CDR2 YYEEEE. As DNA, the CDR3 is TGTGCCAGCAGCTTGGGGTTCTCCAGCTCCTACAATGAGCAGTTCTTC. Encoded protein: CASSLGFSSSYNEQFF. Complete variable domain (other parts from reference TRBV5-6 and TRBJ2-1): DAGVTQSPTHLIKTRGQQVTLRCSPKSGHDTVSWYQQALGQGPQFIFQYYEEEERQRGNFPDRFSGHQFPNYSSELNVNALLLGDSALYLCASSLGFSSSYNEQFFGPGTRLTVL.

The chain joins TRBV7-2 to TRBJ1-4, with TRBD1 matching 8 bases. V was pared by 2 bases and J by 10 bases, with 0 bases of the junction left unmatched. CDR1 and CDR2 (germline): SGHTA, FQGNSA. The CDR3 consists of 12 residues. CDR3 region: CASSLQGAKLFF. CDR3 nucleotide sequence: TGTGCCAGCAGCTTACAGGGGGCAAAACTGTTTTTT.

The chain employs TRBV12-3 or TRBV12-4 and TRBJ1-5; D is possibly TRBD1 (5 bases). The CDR3 totals 17 residues. V was clipped by 6 bases and J by 0 bases, with 18 bases between them. CDR3 residues: CASSSGQGIYSNQPQHF. CDR3 DNA sequence: TGTGCCAGCAGCTCAGGACAAGGGATTTATAGCAATCAGCCCCAGCATTTT.

This clonotype was picked up many times. The rearrangement joins TRBV7-6 to TRBJ2-5; unclear D gene. The CDR3 is made up of 13 amino acids. CDR1 and CDR2 from the germline V gene are SGHVS and FNYEAQ. V lost 7 bases and J 2 bases, leaving 11 bases between the germline ends. The DNA for the CDR3 is TGTGCCAGCACGTTCAGGCAACAAGAGACCCAGTACTTC. Protein sequence: CASTFRQQETQYF.

The rearrangement links TRBV6-6 to TRBJ2-5; D is unresolved. The CDR3 is 12 amino acids. V was pared by 2 bases and J by 5 bases, with 6 bases between. The germline gives CDR1 MNHNY, CDR2 SVGAGI (reference sequence). Written as DNA, the CDR3 is TGTGCCAGCAGTTACAACGTGGAGACCCAGTACTTC. This translates into CASSYNVETQYF.

This sequence joins TRBV5-1 and TRBJ1-2; D is perhaps TRBD1 (5 bases). This CDR3 has 17 amino acids. CDR1 is SGHRS and CDR2 is YFSETQ in the germline V gene. V was shortened by 0 bases and J by 0 bases, with 15 bases between the two germline ends. CDR3 bases: TGCGCCAGCAGCTTGGTTTCAGGGCCACTAGCTAACTATGGCTACACCTTC. It specifies CASSLVSGPLANYGYTF.

There are many counts of this clonotype. The chain combines TRBV12-3 or TRBV12-4 with TRBJ2-3; 8 bases map to TRBD1. The trim removed 6 bases at V and 10 bases at J, leaving 3 bases unmatched. The CDR3 runs 11 residues. The CDR3 here is CASRDRVAQYF. The CDR3 nucleotides are TGTGCCAGCAGGGACAGGGTTGCGCAGTATTTT.

V and J are TRBV23-1 and TRBJ1-4; D possibly corresponds to TRBD1 (6 bases). TRBV23-1 is an ORF for which the function is uncertain. The CDR3 has 16 amino acids. The V and J ends lost 4 bases and 8 bases respectively, with 20 bases between them. CDR3 nucleotide sequence: TGCGCCAGCAGTCTTCCAACCGGGGCCGGGGGCGAAAAACTGTTTTTT. It specifies CASSLPTGAGGEKLFF.

The chain recombines TRBV6-5 with TRBJ2-7, with D perhaps matching TRBD1 (6 bases). There are 14 residues in the CDR3. V lost 8 bases and J lost 4, with 18 bases in between. Per germline, CDR1 MNHEY and CDR2 SVGAGI. The DNA of the CDR3 is TGTGCCAGCGTTCGGGCACAGGGAGCTTACGAGCAGTACTTC. Translation gives CASVRAQGAYEQYF.

This clonotype showed up many times. J is TRBJ2-3 and V is TRBV5-1; D assignment may be TRBD1 or TRBD2 (5 bases each). The CDR3 extends over 15 amino acids. Germline CDR1 is SGHRS and CDR2 is YFSETQ. V dropped 2 bases and J dropped 2 bases, with 12 bases sitting between them. The CDR3 nucleotides read TGCGCCAGCAGCTTAGCCGTGGGACCCACAGATACGCAGTATTTT. Translated, it gives CASSLAVGPTDTQYF.

Only a few counts were recorded for this clonotype. The V gene is TRBV4-1, the J gene TRBJ2-3; perhaps TRBD2 as D (6 bases). The germline V gene encodes CDR1 MGHRA and CDR2 YSYEKL. The CDR3 runs to 16 residues. The V end was cut by 0 bases, the J end by 3 bases, with 13 bases between. The CDR3 spells CASSQERGVRTDTQYF. The CDR3 DNA is TGCGCCAGCAGCCAAGAGCGGGGTGTACGAACAGATACGCAGTATTTT.

The V call is TRBV6-5, the J call TRBJ2-2; no reliable D call. The CDR3 runs 16 residues. V lost 5 bases to trimming and J lost 0 bases, with 13 bases between them. Germline V lookup: CDR1 MNHEY, CDR2 SVGAGI. The CDR3 protein is CASSGVGIANTGELFF. CDR3 DNA: TGTGCCAGCAGTGGCGTTGGCATCGCGAACACCGGGGAGCTGTTTTTT.

This clonotype showed up just a few times. The chain recombines TRBV5-4 with TRBJ1-1, with D perhaps TRBD1 (5 bases). The CDR3 loop spans 15 amino acids. The germline V and J ends were trimmed by 4 bases and 4 bases, with 17 bases remaining between them. The germline gives CDR1 SGHNT, CDR2 YYREEE (reference sequence). The CDR3 DNA reads TGTGCCAGCAGCCCGTCATCGGGGACGGGCACTGAAGCTTTCTTT. Its protein product is CASSPSSGTGTEAFF.

This clonotype was observed at least ten times. The chain joins TRBV18 to TRBJ2-7, with D unclear. The V end was cut by 3 bases, the J end by 2 bases, with 11 bases between. The CDR3 contains 14 residues. CDR1 and CDR2 (germline): KGHSH, LQKENI. The CDR3 loop is CASSPDAGTYEQYV. CDR3 DNA: TGTGCCAGCTCACCGGACGCCGGAACCTACGAGCAGTACGTC.

This clonotype was counted between two and nine times. The chain joins TRBV6-5 to TRBJ2-3, with 12 bases lining up with TRBD2. The CDR3 is 20 amino acids. The germline V gene encodes CDR1 MNHEY and CDR2 SVGAGI. V lost 1 base to trimming and J lost 0 bases; unmatched junction nucleotides: 11. The CDR3 loop is CASSYWIPGTSGRSTDTQYF. The CDR3 DNA reads as TGTGCCAGCAGTTACTGGATTCCCGGGACTAGCGGGCGTAGCACAGATACGCAGTATTTT.

This clonotype has ten or more counts. This chain connects TRBV6-6 to TRBJ2-7; D not certain. The germline V gene encodes CDR1 MNHNY and CDR2 SVGAGI (reference sequence). This CDR3 comprises 12 residues. V was pared by 6 bases and J by 6 bases, with 12 bases between. The CDR3 loop reads CASSSPGSEQYF. In DNA form, the CDR3 reads TGTGCCAGCAGCTCCCCCGGGTCCGAGCAGTACTTC.

This clonotype was detected a few times. This rearrangement joins TRBV7-2 to TRBJ1-6, with 7 bases matching TRBD1. V lost 0 bases, J lost 9 bases, and 2 bases stayed unmatched. Germline values: CDR1 SGHTA, CDR2 FQGNSA. The CDR3 contains 14 residues. The CDR3 region is CASSLAGTASPLHF. CDR3 sequence (DNA): TGTGCCAGCAGCTTAGCCGGGACAGCTTCACCCCTCCACTTT.

This clonotype occurred many times. CDR3 nucleotide sequence: TGTGCCAGCAGCTTGGGCTACCAAACGCAGTATTTT. Its translation: CASSLGYQTQYF. The V call is TRBV5-6, the J call TRBJ2-3; D unclear. Trimming removed 0 bases at V and 9 bases at J, with 8 bases between. This CDR3 spans 12 amino acids. Per the germline V gene, CDR1 is SGHDT and CDR2 is YYEEEE.

This clonotype was counted a few times. The chain is built from TRBV20-1 and TRBJ2-1, with D perhaps matching TRBD1 or TRBD2 (6 bases each). V lost 5 bases, J lost 8 bases, and 13 bases lay in between. The CDR3 is 12 amino acids. The germline gives CDR1 DFQATT, CDR2 SNEGSKA (reference sequence). This CDR3 is CSAHVGGHEQFF. CDR3 sequence (DNA): TGCAGTGCTCATGTGGGGGGCCATGAGCAGTTCTTC.

This clonotype was detected a few times. This chain links TRBV6-1 with TRBJ2-1; perhaps TRBD2 as D (6 bases). The length of the CDR3 is 14 residues. Germline values: CDR1 MNHNS, CDR2 SASEGT. The V gene lost 9 bases and the J gene lost 9 bases, with 21 bases spanning the gap. CDR3 bases: TGTGCCAGTTCATCATCCGACCGGCGGGGTGAGCAGTTCTTC. It is translated as CASSSSDRRGEQFF.

The table lists this clonotype with a few counts. The rearrangement links TRBV19 to TRBJ2-5; D may be TRBD1 or TRBD2 (7 bases each). Germline lookup yields CDR1 LNHDA and CDR2 SQIVND (reference sequence). This CDR3 region has 15 residues. The ends were cut back, 5 bases at V and 7 bases at J, with 20 bases in the middle. CDR3 sequence: CASSVNRGGDGTQYF. CDR3 coding DNA: TGTGCCAGTAGTGTCAACAGGGGAGGGGATGGGACCCAGTACTTC.

The chain employs TRBV7-3 and TRBJ2-1; TRBD2 might be the D (6 bases). Germline V gene lookup returns CDR1 SGHTA and CDR2 FQGTGA. Trimming removed 3 bases at V and 2 bases at J, with 20 bases between. The CDR3 totals 18 residues. The CDR3 nucleotides read TGTGCCAGCAGCTTCGGAGCGGTGGGGCGGGGCCCCTACAATGAGCAGTTCTTC. Its protein is CASSFGAVGRGPYNEQFF.